This is a list of T cell receptor beta chains from one sample in a study of blood T cell repertoires in COVID-19. Measured with immunoSEQ multiplex PCR; TCRdb has only the in-frame clones, and not every one. In the table there are fewer than 350,000 clones, around 84% of which are singletons. Sequencing was done on a sample of PBMCs or T cells enriched from blood (not recorded which). Every receptor here comes from a woman between 50 and 59 years old who had recovered from COVID-19. The CDR3 runs from the conserved cysteine through the conserved F or W. Each record gives: D gene, J gene, V gene, CDR3 DNA, CDR3 protein. A D gene is named only where the DNA matches it firmly.

>-|TRBJ1-1|TRBV5-1
TGCGCCAGCAGCTTATTGGACACTTTGAACACTGAAGCTTTCTTT
CASSLLDTLNTEAFF
>TRBD1|TRBJ1-2|TRBV29-1
TGCAGCGTTGAAGTGGGACAGGGCTTAGGTTCGACCTTC
CSVEVGQGLGSTF
>TRBD2|TRBJ2-3|TRBV7-9
TGTGCCAGCAGCTTGTGGACTAGCAGCACAGATACGCAGTATTTT
CASSLWTSSTDTQYF
>-|TRBJ2-7|TRBV7-2
TGTGCCAGCAGCTTAGAGGGGACACCTTTCTACGAGCAGTACTTC
CASSLEGTPFYEQYF
>-|TRBJ1-1|TRBV28
TGTGCCAGCAGTTCCCGGACAGCCGGGAACACTGAAGCTTTCTTT
CASSSRTAGNTEAFF
>TRBD2|TRBJ2-5|TRBV7-2
TGTGCCAGCAGCTCCCTAGCGGGTGGGGAGACCCAGTACTTC
CASSSLAGGETQYF
>-|TRBJ2-7|TRBV5-4
TGTGCCAGCAGCCGGACGGGGACCTACGAGCAGTACTTC
CASSRTGTYEQYF
>-|TRBJ2-7|TRBV2
TGTGCCACCTCGACCCTTCTCTCCCTATCAGGCGAGCAGTACTTC
CATSTLLSLSGEQYF
>-|TRBJ1-6|TRBV21-1
TGTGCCAGCTCGTACCGTCTAACAGACAGCCCCTATGGGGATTCACCCCTCCACTTT
CASSYRLTDSPYGDSPLHF
>TRBD1|TRBJ2-1|TRBV10-1
TGCGCCAGCAGTCCCCTTGAGGGACAGAACTACAATGAGCAGTTCTTC
CASSPLEGQNYNEQFF
>-|TRBJ2-4|TRBV7-6
TGTGCCAGCAGGGCCGGAGGGAGGGGGACCAAAAACATTCAGTACTTC
CASRAGGRGTKNIQYF